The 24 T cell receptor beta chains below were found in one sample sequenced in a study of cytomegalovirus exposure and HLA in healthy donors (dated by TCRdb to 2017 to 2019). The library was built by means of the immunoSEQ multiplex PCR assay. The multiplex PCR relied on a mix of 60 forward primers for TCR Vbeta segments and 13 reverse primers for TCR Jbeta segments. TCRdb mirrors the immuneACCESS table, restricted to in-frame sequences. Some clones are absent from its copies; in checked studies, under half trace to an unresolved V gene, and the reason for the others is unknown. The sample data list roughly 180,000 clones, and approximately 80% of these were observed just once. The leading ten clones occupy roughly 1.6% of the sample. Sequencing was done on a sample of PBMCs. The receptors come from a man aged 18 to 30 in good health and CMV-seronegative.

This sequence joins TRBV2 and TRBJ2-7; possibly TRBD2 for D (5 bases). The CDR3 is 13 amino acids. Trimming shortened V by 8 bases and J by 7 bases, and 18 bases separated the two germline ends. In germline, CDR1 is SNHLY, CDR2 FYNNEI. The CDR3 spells CASRSGNSGEQYF. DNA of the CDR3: TGTGCCAGCCGATCCGGGAATTCGGGGGAGCAGTACTTC.

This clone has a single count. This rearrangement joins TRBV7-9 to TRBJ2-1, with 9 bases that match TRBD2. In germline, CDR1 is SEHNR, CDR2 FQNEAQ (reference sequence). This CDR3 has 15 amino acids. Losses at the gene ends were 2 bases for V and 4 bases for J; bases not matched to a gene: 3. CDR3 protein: CASSLLAGQYNEQFF. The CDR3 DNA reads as TGTGCCAGCAGCTTACTAGCGGGACAATACAATGAGCAGTTCTTC.

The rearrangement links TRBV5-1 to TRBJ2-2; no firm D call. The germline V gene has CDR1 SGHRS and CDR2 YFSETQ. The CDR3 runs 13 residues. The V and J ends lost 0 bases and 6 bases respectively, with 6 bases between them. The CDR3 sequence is CASSLVPAGELFF. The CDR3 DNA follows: TGCGCCAGCAGCTTGGTGCCGGCCGGGGAGCTGTTTTTT. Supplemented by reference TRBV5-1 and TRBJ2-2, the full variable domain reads KAGVTQTPRYLIKTRGQQVTLSCSPISGHRSVSWYQQTPGQGLQFLFEYFSETQRNKGNFPGRFSGRQFSNSRSEMNVSTLELGDSALYLCASSLVPAGELFFGEGSRLTVL.

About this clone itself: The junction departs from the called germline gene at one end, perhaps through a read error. DNA for the CDR3: TGTGCTAGCAGCTTAGCACAGGGCACTGAAGCTTTCTTT. It encodes CASSLAQGTEAFF. V and J are TRBV7-7 and TRBJ1-1, with D tentatively TRBD1 (6 bases). CDR3 length: 13 amino acids. Germline CDR1 reads SSHAT; CDR2 reads FNYEAQ (reference sequence).

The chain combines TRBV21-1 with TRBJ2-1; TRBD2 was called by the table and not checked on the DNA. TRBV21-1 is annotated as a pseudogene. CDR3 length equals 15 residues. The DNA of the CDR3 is TGTGCCAGCAGCAACTGGGCGGGGGGAGACAATGAGCAGTTCTTC. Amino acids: CASSNWAGGDNEQFF.

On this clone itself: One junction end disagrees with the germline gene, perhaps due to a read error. CDR3 nucleotides: TGTGCCAGCAGCCTTACCGGGACAGGTCATATCTTC. Its translation is CASSLTGTGHIF. The chain uses TRBV11-2 and TRBJ2-7; 8 bases agree with TRBD1. CDR3 size: 12 residues. Germline V gives CDR1 SGHAT, CDR2 FQNNGV.

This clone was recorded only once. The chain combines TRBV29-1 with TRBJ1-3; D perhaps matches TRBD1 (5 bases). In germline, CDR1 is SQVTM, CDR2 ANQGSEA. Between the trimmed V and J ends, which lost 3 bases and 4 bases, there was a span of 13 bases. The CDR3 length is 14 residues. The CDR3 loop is CSVEGRVGGNTIYF. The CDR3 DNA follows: TGCAGCGTTGAGGGCAGGGTAGGAGGAAACACCATATATTTT.

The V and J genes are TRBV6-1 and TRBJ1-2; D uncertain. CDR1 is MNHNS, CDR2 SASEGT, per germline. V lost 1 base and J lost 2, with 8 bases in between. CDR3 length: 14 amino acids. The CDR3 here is CASSEGRRNYGYTF. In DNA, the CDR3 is TGTGCCAGCAGTGAAGGCAGGCGCAACTATGGCTACACCTTC.

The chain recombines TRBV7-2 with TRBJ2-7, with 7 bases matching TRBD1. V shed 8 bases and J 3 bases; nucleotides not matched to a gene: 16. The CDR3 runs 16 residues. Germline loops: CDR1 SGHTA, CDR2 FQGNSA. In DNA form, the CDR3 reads TGTGCCAGCTCCCTCCGAGCCGGGACAGCTTACTACGAGCAGTACTTC. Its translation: CASSLRAGTAYYEQYF.

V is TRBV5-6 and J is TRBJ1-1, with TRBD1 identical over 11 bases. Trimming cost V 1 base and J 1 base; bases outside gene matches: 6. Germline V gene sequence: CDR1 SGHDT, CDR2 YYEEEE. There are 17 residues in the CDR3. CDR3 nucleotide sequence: TGTGCCAGCAGCTTGAGGGGACAGGGGGTCCGGAACACTGAAGCTTTCTTT. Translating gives CASSLRGQGVRNTEAFF. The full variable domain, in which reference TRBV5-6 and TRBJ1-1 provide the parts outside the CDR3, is DAGVTQSPTHLIKTRGQQVTLRCSPKSGHDTVSWYQQALGQGPQFIFQYYEEEERQRGNFPDRFSGHQFPNYSSELNVNALLLGDSALYLCASSLRGQGVRNTEAFFGQGTRLTVV.

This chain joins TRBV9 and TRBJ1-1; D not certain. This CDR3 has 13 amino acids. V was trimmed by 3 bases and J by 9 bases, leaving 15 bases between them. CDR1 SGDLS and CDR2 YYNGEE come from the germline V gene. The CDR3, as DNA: TGTGCCAGCAGCGCAGTTGGGAGGGAAAAAGCTTTCTTT. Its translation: CASSAVGREKAFF. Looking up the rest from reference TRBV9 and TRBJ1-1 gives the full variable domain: DSGVTQTPKHLITATGQRVTLRCSPRSGDLSVYWYQQSLDQGLQFLIQYYNGEERAKGNILERFSAQQFPDLHSELNLSSLELGDSALYFCASSAVGREKAFFGQGTRLTVV.

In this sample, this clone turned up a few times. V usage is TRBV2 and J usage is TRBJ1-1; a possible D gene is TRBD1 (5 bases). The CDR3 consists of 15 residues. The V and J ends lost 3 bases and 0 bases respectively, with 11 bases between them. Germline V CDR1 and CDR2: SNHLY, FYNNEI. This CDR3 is CASSDGGLMNTEAFF. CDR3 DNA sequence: TGTGCCAGCAGTGACGGGGGACTCATGAACACTGAAGCTTTCTTT.

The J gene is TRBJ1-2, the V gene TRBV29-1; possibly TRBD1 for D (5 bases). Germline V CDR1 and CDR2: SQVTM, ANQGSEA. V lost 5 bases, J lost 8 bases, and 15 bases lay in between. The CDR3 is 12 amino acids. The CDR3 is CSVLGDFAGYTF. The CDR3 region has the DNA TGCAGCGTTCTGGGGGACTTCGCAGGCTACACCTTC.

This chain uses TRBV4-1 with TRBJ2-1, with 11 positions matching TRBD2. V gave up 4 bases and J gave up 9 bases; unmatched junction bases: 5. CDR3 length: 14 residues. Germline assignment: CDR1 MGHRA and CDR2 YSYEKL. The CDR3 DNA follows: TGCGCCAGCAGCCTGCCCGGGACTAGCGGTGAGCAGTTCTTC. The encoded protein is CASSLPGTSGEQFF.

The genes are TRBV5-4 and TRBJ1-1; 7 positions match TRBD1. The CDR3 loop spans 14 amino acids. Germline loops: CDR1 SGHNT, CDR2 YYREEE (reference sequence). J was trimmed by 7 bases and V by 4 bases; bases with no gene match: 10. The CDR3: CASSLIMGQHEAFF. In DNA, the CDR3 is TGTGCCAGCAGCCTAATAATGGGACAGCATGAAGCTTTCTTT.

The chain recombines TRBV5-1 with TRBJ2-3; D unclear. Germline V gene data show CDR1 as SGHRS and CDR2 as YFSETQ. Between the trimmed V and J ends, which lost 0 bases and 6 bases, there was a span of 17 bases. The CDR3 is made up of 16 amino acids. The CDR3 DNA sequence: TGCGCCAGCAGCTTGGATGGGCTCCCTTCACAGGATACGCAGTATTTT. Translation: CASSLDGLPSQDTQYF.

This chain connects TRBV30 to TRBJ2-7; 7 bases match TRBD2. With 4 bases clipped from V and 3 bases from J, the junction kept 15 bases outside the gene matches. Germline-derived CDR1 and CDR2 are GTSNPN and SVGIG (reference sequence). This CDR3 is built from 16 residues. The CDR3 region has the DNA TGTGCCTGGAATTTTGGGGGGGAACTCTTTCACTACGAGCAGTACTTC. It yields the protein CAWNFGGELFHYEQYF. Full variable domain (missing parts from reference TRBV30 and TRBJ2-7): SQTIHQWPATLVQPVGSPLSLECTVEGTSNPNLYWYRQAAGRGLQLLFYSVGIGQISSEVPQNLSASRPQDRQFILSSKKLLLSDSGFYLCAWNFGGELFHYEQYFGPGTRLTVT.

The CDR3 sequence is CSATGTNTEAFF. The CDR3 DNA sequence: TGCAGCGCTACAGGTACCAACACTGAAGCTTTCTTT. The rearrangement uses TRBV29-1 and TRBJ1-1; weak D call: TRBD1 (5 bases). Trimming took 7 bases from V and 2 from J, leaving 11 bases between them. This CDR3 has 12 residues. Germline CDR1 reads SQVTM; CDR2 reads ANQGSEA.

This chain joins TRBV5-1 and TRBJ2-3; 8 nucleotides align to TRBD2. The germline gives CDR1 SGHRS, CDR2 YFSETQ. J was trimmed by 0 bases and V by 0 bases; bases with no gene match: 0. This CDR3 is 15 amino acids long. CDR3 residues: CASSLGLASTDTQYF. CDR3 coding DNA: TGCGCCAGCAGCTTGGGACTAGCGAGCACAGATACGCAGTATTTT.

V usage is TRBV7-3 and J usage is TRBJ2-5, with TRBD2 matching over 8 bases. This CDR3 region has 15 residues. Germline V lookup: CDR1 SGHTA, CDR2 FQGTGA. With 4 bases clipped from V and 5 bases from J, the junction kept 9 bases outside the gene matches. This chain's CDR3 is CASSSKSGGMETQYF. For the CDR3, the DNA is TGTGCCAGCAGCTCGAAATCGGGAGGGATGGAGACCCAGTACTTC.

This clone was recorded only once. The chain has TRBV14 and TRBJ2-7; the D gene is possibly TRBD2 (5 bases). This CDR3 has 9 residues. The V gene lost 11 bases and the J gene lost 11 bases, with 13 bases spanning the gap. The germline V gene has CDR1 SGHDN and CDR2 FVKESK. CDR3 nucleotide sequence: TGTGCCCTCAATACGGGGAAGTACTTC. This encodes CALNTGKYF.

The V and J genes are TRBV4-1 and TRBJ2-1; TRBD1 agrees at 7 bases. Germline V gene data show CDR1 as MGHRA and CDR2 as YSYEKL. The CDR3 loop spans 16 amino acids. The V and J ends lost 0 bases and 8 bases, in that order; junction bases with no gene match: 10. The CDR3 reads CASSQDRRQGIDEQFF. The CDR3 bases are TGCGCCAGCAGCCAAGATAGGAGACAGGGAATAGATGAGCAGTTCTTC.

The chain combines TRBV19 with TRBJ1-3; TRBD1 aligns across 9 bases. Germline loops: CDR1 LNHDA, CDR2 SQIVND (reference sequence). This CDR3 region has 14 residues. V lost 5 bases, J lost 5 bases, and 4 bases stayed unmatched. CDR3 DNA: TGTGCCAGTAGTCCCGGACAGGGGAGAAACACCATATATTTT. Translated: CASSPGQGRNTIYF.

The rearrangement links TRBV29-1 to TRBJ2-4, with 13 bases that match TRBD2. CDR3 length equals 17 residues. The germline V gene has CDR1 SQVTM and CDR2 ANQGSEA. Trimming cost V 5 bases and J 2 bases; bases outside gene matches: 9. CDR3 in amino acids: CSVRTSGRWFPKNIQYF. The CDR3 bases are TGCAGCGTTCGGACTAGCGGGAGATGGTTCCCCAAAAACATTCAGTACTTC.